The 6 T cell receptor beta chains below were found in one sample sequenced in a study of blood T cells in healthy people across ages. Primed by a sample-barcoded 5' primer and a J-beta primer mix, a second PCR proceeded for about 7 to 12 cycles. TCRdb independently ran MiXCR on the 5' RACE reads; one entry per CDR3 protein. The sample lists around 800,000 distinct CDR3 sequences, roughly 26% seen once, with about 3% in the top ten. The sample also formed part of further work on T cells of mothers and their children.

Input material: blood. These receptors were taken from a boy aged 10-17 years in good health.

This chain connects TRBV28 to TRBJ2-5; 8 bases match TRBD2. Germline loops: CDR1 MDHEN, CDR2 SYDVKM. J gave up 3 bases and V 4 bases, and 4 bases lay outside the gene matches. The CDR3 totals 14 residues. The CDR3 region is CASSYLSGEETQYF. The CDR3 DNA reads TGTGCCAGCAGTTACCTTAGCGGGGAAGAGACCCAGTACTTC.

This clonotype came up a few times. Sequence at one end of the junction differs from germline and may be a read error. The J gene is TRBJ2-1, the V gene TRBV10-3; maybe TRBD1 (6 bases). This CDR3 comprises 16 residues. The germline V gene encodes CDR1 ENHRY and CDR2 SYGVKD. The CDR3 nucleotides read TGTGCCATCAGTGACCCCGGGACAAGAGGCTACAACGAGCAGTTCTTC. This sequence encodes CAISDPGTRGYNEQFF.

CDR3 sequence: CASSLLSRGSYEQYF. The DNA of the CDR3 is TGTGCCAGCAGTTTACTGTCCAGGGGCTCCTACGAGCAGTACTTC. The rearrangement links TRBV27 to TRBJ2-7; D might be TRBD1 (6 bases). V was shortened by 2 bases and J by 0 bases, with 11 bases between the two germline ends. This CDR3 spans 15 amino acids. Germline CDR1 MNHEY, CDR2 SMNVEV (reference sequence).

This clonotype has a handful of counts. The chain carries TRBV28 and TRBJ2-5, with a weak D call TRBD2 (6 bases). The DNA end lines up better with TRBJ2-1; the J call may be wrong. This CDR3 spans 16 amino acids. Germline assignment: CDR1 MDHEN and CDR2 SYDVKM. Here the CDR3 reads CASSAPRDSPLGMQFF. The CDR3, as DNA: TGTGCCAGCAGTGCCCCACGGGACTCCCCTCTAGGGATGCAGTTCTTC.

This clonotype was seen a handful of times. This chain connects TRBV7-9 to TRBJ2-7, with 9 bases identical to TRBD1. J was trimmed by 5 bases and V by 5 bases; bases with no gene match: 7. The CDR3 spans 14 residues. The germline CDR1 and CDR2 sequences are SEHNR and FQNEAQ (reference sequence). CDR3 amino acids: CASSQGTGTHEQYF. CDR3 in DNA: TGTGCCAGCAGCCAGGGGACAGGGACCCACGAGCAGTACTTC. The whole variable domain, remainder taken from reference TRBV7-9 and TRBJ2-7, is DTGVSQNPRHKITKRGQNVTFRCDPISEHNRLYWYRQTLGQGPEFLTYFQNEAQLEKSRLLSDRFSAERPKGSFSTLEIQRTEQGDSAMYLCASSQGTGTHEQYFGPGTRLTVT.

This clonotype was seen just once. V usage is TRBV7-9 and J usage is TRBJ2-7; 8 bases are a match to TRBD2. Trimming removed 1 base from V and 2 bases from J; junction bases left unmatched: 4. The germline V gene has CDR1 SEHNR and CDR2 FQNEAQ (reference sequence). The CDR3 is made up of 15 amino acids. The CDR3 DNA is TGTGCCAGCAGCTTAGGAGCGGGGGATACCTACGAGCAGTACTTC. Amino acid sequence: CASSLGAGDTYEQYF. Full variable domain (outside the CDR3, taken from reference TRBV7-9 and TRBJ2-7): DTGVSQNPRHKITKRGQNVTFRCDPISEHNRLYWYRQTLGQGPEFLTYFQNEAQLEKSRLLSDRFSAERPKGSFSTLEIQRTEQGDSAMYLCASSLGAGDTYEQYFGPGTRLTVT.